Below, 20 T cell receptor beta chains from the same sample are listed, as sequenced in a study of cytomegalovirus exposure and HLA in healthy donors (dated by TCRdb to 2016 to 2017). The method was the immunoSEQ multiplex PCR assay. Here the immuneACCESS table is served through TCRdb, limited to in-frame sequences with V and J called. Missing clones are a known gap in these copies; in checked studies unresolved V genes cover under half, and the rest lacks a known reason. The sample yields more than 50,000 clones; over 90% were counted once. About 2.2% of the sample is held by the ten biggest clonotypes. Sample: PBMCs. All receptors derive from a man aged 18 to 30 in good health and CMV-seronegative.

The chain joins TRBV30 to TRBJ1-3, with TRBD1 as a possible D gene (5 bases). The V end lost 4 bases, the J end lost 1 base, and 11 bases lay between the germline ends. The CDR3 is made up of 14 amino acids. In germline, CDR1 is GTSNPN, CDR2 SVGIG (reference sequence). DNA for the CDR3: TGTGCCTGGACCATCCAGGGTTCTGGAAACACCATATATTTT. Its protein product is CAWTIQGSGNTIYF. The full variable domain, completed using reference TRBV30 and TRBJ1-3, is SQTIHQWPATLVQPVGSPLSLECTVEGTSNPNLYWYRQAAGRGLQLLFYSVGIGQISSEVPQNLSASRPQDRQFILSSKKLLLSDSGFYLCAWTIQGSGNTIYFGEGSWLTVV.

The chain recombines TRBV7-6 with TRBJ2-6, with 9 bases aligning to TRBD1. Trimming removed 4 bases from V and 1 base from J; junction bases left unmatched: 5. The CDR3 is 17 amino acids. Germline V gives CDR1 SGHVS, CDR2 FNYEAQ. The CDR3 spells CASSSGTGLSGANVLTF. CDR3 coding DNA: TGTGCCAGCAGCTCCGGGACAGGGTTGTCTGGGGCCAACGTCCTGACTTTC. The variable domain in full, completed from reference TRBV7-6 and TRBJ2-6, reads GAGVSQSPRYKVTKRGQDVALRCDPISGHVSLYWYRQALGQGPEFLTYFNYEAQQDKSGLPNDRFSAERPEGSISTLTIQRTEQRDSAMYRCASSSGTGLSGANVLTFGAGSRLTVL.

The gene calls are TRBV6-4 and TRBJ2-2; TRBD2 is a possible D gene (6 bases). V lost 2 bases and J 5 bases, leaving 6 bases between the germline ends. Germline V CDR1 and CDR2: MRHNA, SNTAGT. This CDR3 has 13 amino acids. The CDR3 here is CASSDGGTGELFF. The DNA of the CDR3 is TGTGCCAGCAGTGACGGAGGGACCGGGGAGCTGTTTTTT.

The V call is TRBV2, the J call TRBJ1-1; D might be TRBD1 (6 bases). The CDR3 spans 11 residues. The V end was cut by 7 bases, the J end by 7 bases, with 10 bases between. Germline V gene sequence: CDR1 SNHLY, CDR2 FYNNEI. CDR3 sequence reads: CASTTGFEAFF. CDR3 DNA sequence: TGTGCCAGCACAACAGGGTTTGAAGCTTTCTTT.

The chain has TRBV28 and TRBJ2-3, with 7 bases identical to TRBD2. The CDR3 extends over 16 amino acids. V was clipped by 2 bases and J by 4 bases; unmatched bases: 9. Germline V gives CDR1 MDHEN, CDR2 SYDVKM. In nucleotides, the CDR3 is TGTGCCAGCAGTTTAACCGGTGCGGGAGTGTCAGATACGCAGTATTTT. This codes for CASSLTGAGVSDTQYF.

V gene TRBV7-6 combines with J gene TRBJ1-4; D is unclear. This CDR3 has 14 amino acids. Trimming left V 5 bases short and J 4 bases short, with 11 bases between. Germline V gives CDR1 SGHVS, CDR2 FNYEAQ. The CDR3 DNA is TGTGCCAGCAGCCGGCGGCGCCGTAATGAAAAACTGTTTTTT. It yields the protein CASSRRRRNEKLFF.

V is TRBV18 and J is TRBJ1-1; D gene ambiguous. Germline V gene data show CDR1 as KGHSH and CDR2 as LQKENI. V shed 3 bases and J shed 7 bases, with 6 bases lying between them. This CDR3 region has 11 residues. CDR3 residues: CASSPGGEAFF. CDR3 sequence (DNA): TGTGCCAGCTCACCTGGCGGTGAAGCTTTCTTT.

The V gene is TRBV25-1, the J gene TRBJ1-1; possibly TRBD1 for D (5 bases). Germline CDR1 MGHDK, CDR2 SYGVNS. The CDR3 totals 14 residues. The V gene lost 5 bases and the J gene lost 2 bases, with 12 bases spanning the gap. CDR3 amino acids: CASSPVGRNTEAFF. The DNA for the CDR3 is TGTGCCAGCAGTCCGGTGGGGCGAAACACTGAAGCTTTCTTT. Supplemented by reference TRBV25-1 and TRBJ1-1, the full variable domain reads EADIYQTPRYLVIGTGKKITLECSQTMGHDKMYWYQQDPGMELHLIHYSYGVNSTEKGDLSSESTVSRIRTEHFPLTLESARPSHTSQYLCASSPVGRNTEAFFGQGTRLTVV.

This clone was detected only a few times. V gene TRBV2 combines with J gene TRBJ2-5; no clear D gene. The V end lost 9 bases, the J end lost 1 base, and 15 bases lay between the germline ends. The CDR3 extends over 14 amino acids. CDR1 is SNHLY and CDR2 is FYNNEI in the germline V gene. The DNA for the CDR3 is TGTGCCAGTAATTCTCTGGCAGTCCAAGAGACCCAGTACTTC. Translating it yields CASNSLAVQETQYF.

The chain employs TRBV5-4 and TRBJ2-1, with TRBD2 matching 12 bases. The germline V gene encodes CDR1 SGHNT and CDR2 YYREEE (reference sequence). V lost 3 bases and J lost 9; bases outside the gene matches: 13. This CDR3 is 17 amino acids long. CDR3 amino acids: CASSSDPLAGGRGEQFF. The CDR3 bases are TGTGCCAGCAGCTCAGACCCGCTAGCGGGAGGGCGGGGTGAGCAGTTCTTC. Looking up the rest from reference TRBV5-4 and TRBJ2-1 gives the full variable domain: ETGVTQSPTHLIKTRGQQVTLRCSSQSGHNTVSWYQQALGQGPQFIFQYYREEENGRGNFPPRFSGLQFPNYSSELNVNALELDDSALYLCASSSDPLAGGRGEQFFGPGTRLTVL.

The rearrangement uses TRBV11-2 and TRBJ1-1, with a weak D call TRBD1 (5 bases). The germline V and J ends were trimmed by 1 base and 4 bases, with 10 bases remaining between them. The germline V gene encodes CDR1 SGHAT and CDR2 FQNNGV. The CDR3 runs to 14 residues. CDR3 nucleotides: TGTGCCAGCAGCTTAGTTTTCGGGGGCACTGAAGCTTTCTTT. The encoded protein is CASSLVFGGTEAFF. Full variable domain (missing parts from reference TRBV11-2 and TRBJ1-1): EAGVAQSPRYKIIEKRQSVAFWCNPISGHATLYWYQQILGQGPKLLIQFQNNGVVDDSQLPKDRFSAERLKGVDSTLKIQPAKLEDSAVYLCASSLVFGGTEAFFGQGTRLTVV.

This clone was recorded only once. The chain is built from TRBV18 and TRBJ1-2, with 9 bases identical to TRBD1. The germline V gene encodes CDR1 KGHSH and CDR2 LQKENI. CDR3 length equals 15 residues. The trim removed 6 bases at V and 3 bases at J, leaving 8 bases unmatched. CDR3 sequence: CASSERGDRDYGYTF. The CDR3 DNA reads TGTGCCAGCTCCGAAAGAGGGGACAGGGACTATGGCTACACCTTC.

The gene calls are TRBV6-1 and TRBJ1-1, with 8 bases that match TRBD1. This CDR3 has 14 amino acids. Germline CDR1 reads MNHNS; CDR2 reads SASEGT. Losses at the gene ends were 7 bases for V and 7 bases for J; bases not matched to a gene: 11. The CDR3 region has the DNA TGTGCCAGCACCTCCGGACAGGGTGAGAATGAAGCTTTCTTT. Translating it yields CASTSGQGENEAFF.

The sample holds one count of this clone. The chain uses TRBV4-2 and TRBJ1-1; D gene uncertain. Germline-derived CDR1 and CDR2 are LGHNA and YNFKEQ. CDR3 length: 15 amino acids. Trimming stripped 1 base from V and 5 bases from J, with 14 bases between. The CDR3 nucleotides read TGTGCCAGCAGCCAAGCGGGGAGCGGTAGGACTGAAGCTTTCTTT. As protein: CASSQAGSGRTEAFF.

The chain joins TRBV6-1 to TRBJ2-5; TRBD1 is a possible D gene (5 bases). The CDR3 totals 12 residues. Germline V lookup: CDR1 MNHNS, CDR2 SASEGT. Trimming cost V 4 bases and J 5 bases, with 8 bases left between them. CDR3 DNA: TGTGCCAGCAGTGGACAGATTGAGACCCAGTACTTC. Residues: CASSGQIETQYF.

This CDR3 reads CASSEGQAFF. In DNA, the CDR3 is TGTGCCAGCAGTGAGGGCCAAGCTTTCTTT. The chain has TRBV25-1 and TRBJ1-1, with D uncertain. V gave up 3 bases and J gave up 9 bases, with 5 bases separating them. The CDR3 is made up of 10 amino acids. Per germline, CDR1 MGHDK and CDR2 SYGVNS.

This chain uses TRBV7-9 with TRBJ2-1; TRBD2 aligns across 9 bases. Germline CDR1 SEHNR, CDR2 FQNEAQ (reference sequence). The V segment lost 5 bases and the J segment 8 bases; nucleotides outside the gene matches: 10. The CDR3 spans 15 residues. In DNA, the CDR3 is TGTGCCAGCAGCCCACTCTTTGAGCGGGAGGATGAGCAGTTCTTC. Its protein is CASSPLFEREDEQFF.

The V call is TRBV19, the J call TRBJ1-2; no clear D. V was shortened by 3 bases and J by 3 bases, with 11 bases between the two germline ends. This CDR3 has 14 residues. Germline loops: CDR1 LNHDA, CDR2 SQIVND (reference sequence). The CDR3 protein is CASSMRSRDYGYTF. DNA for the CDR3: TGTGCCAGTAGTATGAGGAGTCGGGACTATGGCTACACCTTC.

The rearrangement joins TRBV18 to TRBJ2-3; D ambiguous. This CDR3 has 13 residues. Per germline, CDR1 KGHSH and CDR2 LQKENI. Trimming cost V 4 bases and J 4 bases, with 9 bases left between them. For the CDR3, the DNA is TGTGCCAGCTCACGAAGCCGCGCAGATACGCAGTATTTT. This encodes CASSRSRADTQYF.

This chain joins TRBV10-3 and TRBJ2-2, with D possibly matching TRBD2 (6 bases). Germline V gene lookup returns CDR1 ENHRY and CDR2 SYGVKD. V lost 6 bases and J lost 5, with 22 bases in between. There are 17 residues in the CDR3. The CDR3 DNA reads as TGTGCCATCAGCAGGGCAAGGGCGGGGACTCGGACCGGGGAGCTGTTTTTT. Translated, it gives CAISRARAGTRTGELFF.